This T cell receptor (beta chain) was recovered during a study of blood T cell repertoires in COVID-19. Clones were sequenced by immunoSEQ multiplex PCR, and TCRdb holds only the in-frame ones, with some missing. The sample lists approximately 300,000 clones, 90% occurring once. The junction had 11 bases not matched to a gene; V was cut back by 4 bases and J by 6 bases. Germline V gene sequence: CDR1 ENHRY, CDR2 SYGVKD. The CDR3 totals 15 residues. The chain has TRBV10-3 and TRBJ1-2, with 7 bases that match TRBD1. The sample comprised PBMCs or T cells enriched from blood (not recorded which). The receptor's source is a woman aged 25 to 39 who had been exposed to COVID-19. The CDR3 region has the DNA TGTGCCATCAGTGGCATGCGAAAGGGGGCGGATGGCTACACCTTC. Its protein is CAISGMRKGADGYTF.